The 20 T cell receptor beta chains reported below all come from one sample, sequenced in a study of beta chain features in type 1 diabetes. Antigen specificity for these receptors is unknown. Every bit of the isolated RNA underwent reverse transcription, so sequencing read expressed TCRB transcripts. Only in-frame clones appear in the TCRdb table, and some are missing; sequencing was by immunoSEQ multiplex PCR. The sample records some 160,000 clones, 8% to 9.5% being singletons. The study's findings and limits: Moderate but significant shortening of TCRB CDR3s was recorded in all four CD4+ subsets from Type 1 diabetes patients.

The sample taken for sequencing was central memory CD4+ T cells from blood. Source of these receptors: a woman aged 18 to 35 with type 1 diabetes.

This clone has a handful of counts. The V call is TRBV28, the J call TRBJ2-7, with 9 nucleotides matching TRBD1. Germline V gene data show CDR1 as MDHEN and CDR2 as SYDVKM. This CDR3 is 13 amino acids long. V gave up 6 bases and J gave up 2 bases; unmatched junction bases: 2. Written as DNA, the CDR3 is TGTGCCAGCAGGACAGGGGGAACCTACGAGCAGTACTTC. Its protein product is CASRTGGTYEQYF.

The chain employs TRBV4-1 and TRBJ2-1; 8 bases match TRBD2. CDR1 and CDR2 from the germline V gene are MGHRA and YSYEKL. V lost 0 bases to trimming and J lost 6 bases; unmatched junction nucleotides: 7. CDR3 length: 16 amino acids. The DNA for the CDR3 is TGCGCCAGCAGCCAAGAGCGGGAGGCAAACCCCAATGAGCAGTTCTTC. It translates to CASSQEREANPNEQFF.

This chain joins TRBV7-9 and TRBJ2-5; 9 bases match TRBD2. J was trimmed by 1 base and V by 0 bases; bases with no gene match: 6. CDR1 and CDR2 (germline): SEHNR, FQNEAQ (reference sequence). This CDR3 contains 17 residues. CDR3 sequence reads: CASSLAGGGRAQETQYF. The CDR3 DNA sequence: TGTGCCAGCAGCTTAGCAGGGGGCGGGAGGGCCCAAGAGACCCAGTACTTC.

This clone turned up a few times. The V gene is TRBV30, the J gene TRBJ2-4; D uncertain. V lost 1 base and J 6 bases, leaving 13 bases between the germline ends. The CDR3 is 14 amino acids. Germline CDR1 reads GTSNPN; CDR2 reads SVGIG (reference sequence). The CDR3 nucleotides read TGTGCCTGGAGTGGATCCGGAGTCGGAAACATTCAGTACTTC. Amino acid sequence: CAWSGSGVGNIQYF.

This clone occurred a few times. The rearrangement uses TRBV30 and TRBJ2-5; a possible D gene is TRBD2 (6 bases). The CDR3 totals 15 residues. Per germline, CDR1 GTSNPN and CDR2 SVGIG (reference sequence). With 3 bases removed from V and 9 bases from J, the gap between germline ends came to 23 bases. The DNA of the CDR3 is TGTGCCTGGAGGCCTTCTAGCGAACCGGTTATTCCCCAGTACTTC. This codes for CAWRPSSEPVIPQYF.

In its sample, this clone was seen a few times. This chain uses TRBV2 with TRBJ1-2; D call uncertain. CDR1 and CDR2 from the germline V gene are SNHLY and FYNNEI. The CDR3 loop spans 15 amino acids. The V end lost 3 bases, the J end lost 0 bases, and 11 bases lay between the germline ends. The CDR3 nucleotides are TGTGCCAGCAGTGAGTCGCACCCAGCTAACTATGGCTACACCTTC. This encodes CASSESHPANYGYTF. Full variable domain (rest looked up from reference TRBV2 and TRBJ1-2): EPEVTQTPSHQVTQMGQEVILRCVPISNHLYFYWYRQILGQKVEFLVSFYNNEISEKSEIFDDQFSVERPDGSNFTLKIRSTKLEDSAMYFCASSESHPANYGYTFGSGTRLTVV.

The chain couples TRBV4-1 to TRBJ1-6; D not certain. This CDR3 contains 14 residues. The germline CDR1 and CDR2 sequences are MGHRA and YSYEKL. Trimming took 0 bases from V and 8 from J, leaving 8 bases between them. CDR3 sequence: CASSQDYPDSPLHF. The CDR3 bases are TGCGCCAGCAGCCAAGATTACCCGGATTCACCCCTCCACTTT.

This clone was observed a few times. This sequence joins TRBV28 and TRBJ2-5; the D gene is possibly TRBD2 (6 bases). The CDR3 consists of 11 residues. V lost 7 bases and J 7 bases, leaving 10 bases between the germline ends. Germline loops: CDR1 MDHEN, CDR2 SYDVKM. The CDR3 region is CASTLGGTQYF. The CDR3 nucleotides read TGTGCCAGCACTTTGGGGGGGACCCAGTACTTC.

The V call is TRBV7-2, the J call TRBJ2-7; D might be TRBD2 (7 bases). CDR3 length equals 14 residues. Germline CDR1 is SGHTA and CDR2 is FQGNSA. V lost 4 bases to trimming and J lost 7 bases, with 17 bases between them. The CDR3 loop is CASSSQGGAGEQYF. CDR3 nucleotides: TGTGCCAGCAGCTCACAAGGGGGGGCAGGGGAGCAGTACTTC.

The chain recombines TRBV9 with TRBJ2-5; 8 bases match TRBD1. The germline V gene has CDR1 SGDLS and CDR2 YYNGEE. Trimming removed 7 bases from V and 4 bases from J; junction bases left unmatched: 12. CDR3 length: 15 amino acids. CDR3 bases: TGTGCCAGCGTCCCCGGGACAGGCTTGAGAGAGACCCAGTACTTC. This sequence encodes CASVPGTGLRETQYF.

The chain recombines TRBV25-1 with TRBJ1-1, with D possibly TRBD1 on 6 matching bases. The CDR3 is made up of 15 amino acids. V lost 1 base and J 6 bases, leaving 15 bases between the germline ends. Germline V gene sequence: CDR1 MGHDK, CDR2 SYGVNS. The CDR3 protein is CASSESWGLGAEAFF. Here the CDR3 DNA reads TGTGCCAGCAGTGAATCATGGGGGCTAGGGGCTGAAGCTTTCTTT. The variable domain in full, completed from reference TRBV25-1 and TRBJ1-1, reads EADIYQTPRYLVIGTGKKITLECSQTMGHDKMYWYQQDPGMELHLIHYSYGVNSTEKGDLSSESTVSRIRTEHFPLTLESARPSHTSQYLCASSESWGLGAEAFFGQGTRLTVV.

This clone was found a few times. The chain joins TRBV6-6 to TRBJ2-7; weak D call: TRBD2 (5 bases). Germline CDR1 and CDR2: MNHNY and SVGAGI (reference sequence). The germline V and J ends were trimmed by 9 bases and 1 base, with 10 bases remaining between them. The CDR3 sequence is 12 residues long. In DNA form, the CDR3 reads TGTGCCAGTGGTCGGGATTCCTACGAGCAGTACTTC. This translates into CASGRDSYEQYF.

The chain joins TRBV5-1 to TRBJ2-1; D is ambiguous. Trimming shortened V by 4 bases and J by 5 bases, and 10 bases separated the two germline ends. From germline, CDR1 is SGHRS and CDR2 YFSETQ. The CDR3 sequence is 13 residues long. CDR3 coding DNA: TGCGCCAGCAGCCTGGTGGCCAACAATGAGCAGTTCTTC. This codes for CASSLVANNEQFF.

This clone was recorded a few times. This chain uses TRBV4-3 with TRBJ1-3; 8 nucleotides line up with TRBD1. In germline, CDR1 is LGHNA, CDR2 YSLEER. The CDR3 loop spans 15 amino acids. V lost 4 bases to trimming and J lost 2 bases; unmatched junction nucleotides: 4. CDR3 nucleotides: TGCGCCAGCAGCCGCGAACAGGGGGCTGGAAACACCATATATTTT. It encodes CASSREQGAGNTIYF.

The chain's CDR3 is CASSPLAGGVSGYF. The CDR3 coding sequence is TGTGCCAGCAGCCCACTAGCGGGAGGAGTTTCGGGGTACTTC. V usage is TRBV7-2 and J usage is TRBJ2-4, with TRBD2 matching 12 bases. Germline lookup yields CDR1 SGHTA and CDR2 FQGNSA. This CDR3 is 14 amino acids long. The J segment lost 15 bases and the V segment lost 5 bases, leaving 11 bases of the junction unmatched.

The J gene is TRBJ2-6, the V gene TRBV6-1; weak D call: TRBD2 (6 bases). V gave up 2 bases and J gave up 6 bases, with 14 bases separating them. This CDR3 is built from 16 residues. Germline assignment: CDR1 MNHNS and CDR2 SASEGT. DNA of the CDR3: TGTGCCAGCAGTGAAATGTGGACTAAGATGGCCAACGTCCTGACTTTC. It yields the protein CASSEMWTKMANVLTF.

This clone was detected only a few times. The chain joins TRBV4-2 to TRBJ2-1; D is perhaps TRBD2 (6 bases). In germline, CDR1 is LGHNA, CDR2 YNFKEQ. The CDR3 has 16 amino acids. Deletions cut 0 bases from V and 10 bases from J, with 19 bases between. The CDR3 sequence is CASSQDRTSPPGEQFF. The CDR3 coding sequence is TGTGCCAGCAGCCAAGATCGTACTAGCCCACCCGGGGAGCAGTTCTTC.

This clone has more than one count but fewer than ten. The chain recombines TRBV6-5 with TRBJ2-7; 7 bases map to TRBD1. Trimming cost V 2 bases and J 0 bases; bases outside gene matches: 4. The CDR3 contains 15 residues. Germline-derived CDR1 and CDR2 are MNHEY and SVGAGI. For the CDR3, the DNA is TGTGCCAGCAGTTACGTACAGGGGTTCTCCTACGAGCAGTACTTC. This codes for CASSYVQGFSYEQYF.

The rearrangement uses TRBV5-6 and TRBJ1-2, with 7 bases that match TRBD1. Germline values: CDR1 SGHDT, CDR2 YYEEEE. Trimming cost V 5 bases and J 6 bases; bases outside gene matches: 10. The CDR3 has 14 residues. CDR3 sequence (DNA): TGTGCCAGCAGACTTATCGACAGGGAGGATGGCTACACCTTC. This encodes CASRLIDREDGYTF.

This chain joins TRBV6-5 and TRBJ2-7; 8 bases align to TRBD1. After removal of 0 bases from V and 5 bases from J, the junction contained 9 bases not matched to a gene. This CDR3 comprises 16 residues. CDR1 and CDR2 from the germline V gene are MNHEY and SVGAGI. CDR3 sequence: CASSYSNSQGVHEQYF. The CDR3, as DNA: TGTGCCAGCAGTTACTCCAACTCACAGGGGGTCCACGAGCAGTACTTC.